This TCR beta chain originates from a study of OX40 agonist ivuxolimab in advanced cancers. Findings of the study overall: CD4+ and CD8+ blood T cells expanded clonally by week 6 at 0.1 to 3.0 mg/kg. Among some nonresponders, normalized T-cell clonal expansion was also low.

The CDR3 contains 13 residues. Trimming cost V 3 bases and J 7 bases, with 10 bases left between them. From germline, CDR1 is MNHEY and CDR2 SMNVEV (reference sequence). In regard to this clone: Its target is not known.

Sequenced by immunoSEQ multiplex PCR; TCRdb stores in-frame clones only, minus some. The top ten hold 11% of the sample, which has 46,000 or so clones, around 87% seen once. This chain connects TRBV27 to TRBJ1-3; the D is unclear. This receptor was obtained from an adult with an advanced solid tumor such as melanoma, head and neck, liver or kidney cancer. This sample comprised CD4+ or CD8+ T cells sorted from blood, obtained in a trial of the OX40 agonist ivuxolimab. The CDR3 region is CASSFSGGNTIYF. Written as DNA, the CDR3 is TGTGCCAGCAGTTTCAGTGGAGGGAACACCATATATTTT.